This entry features one TCR beta chain sequence. Its specificity is not known. The data were taken from a study of lymphopenia after photon versus proton radiotherapy. The study's findings and limits: Relative stability marked proton patients; photon patients lost diversity and naive cells. A bigger post-nadir fall in TCR diversity correlated inversely with survival time in deceased patients.

Trimming pared 2 bases from V and 0 bases from J, leaving 5 bases between. This CDR3 comprises 14 residues. The germline V gene encodes CDR1 SGHDN and CDR2 FVKESK. Assay: immunoSEQ multiplex PCR; the TCRdb copy retains only in-frame clones and omits some. The sample records about 25,000 clones, approximately 86% being singletons. The chain couples TRBV14 to TRBJ1-3, with D unresolved. The TCR was taken from a man aged 45-60 years with gastric cancer. The sequencing here drew on peripheral blood, taken from a patient treated with photon-based radiotherapy. CDR3 bases: TGTGCCAGCAGCCAATTCAGCTCTGGAAACACCATATATTTT. It yields the protein CASSQFSSGNTIYF.